This T cell receptor (beta chain) was captured by sequencing in a study of shared clonotypes between healthy human individuals. Study as a whole: Samples came from two female and a few male donors aged 18 to 49.

Cells designated naive CD8 were CD45RO-negative and were positively selected for CCR7, with terminally differentiated effector memory CD45RA+ cells excluded. Notes on the study in general: It was only blood that was sampled, and tissue repertoires likely differ. Clonotype sharing among donors, it was expected, would be affected by sequencing depth.

Genomic DNA of every subset was divided equally among multiple immunoSEQ plates. The table came from immunoSEQ multiplex PCR; TCRdb's copy has only in-frame clones and leaves some out. The table shows roughly 1,800,000 clones, with about 94% occurring only once. In its sample, this clone was seen once. Its antigen is unknown. This same CDR3 is encoded by further DNA sequences in the sample. The source is a man aged 18 to 29 in good health. Sequenced material: naive CD8+ T cells sorted from blood.

CDR3 sequence (DNA): TGTGCCAGCAGCGTAGCTCCAGGTCCCCAAGAGACCCAGTACTTC. Translated: CASSVAPGPQETQYF. The chain employs TRBV9 and TRBJ2-5; the D is unclear. The CDR3 runs 15 residues. From germline, CDR1 is SGDLS and CDR2 YYNGEE. The V and J ends lost 0 bases and 1 base respectively, with 10 bases between them.